The 26 T cell receptor beta chains reported below all come from one sample, sequenced in a study of T cells in Graves' hyperthyroidism and ophthalmopathy. Amplification of TCR beta CDR3 regions used RNA as the template. Using the HTBI primer set, a first-round RT-PCR was run on the TCR CDR3. TCRdb reprocessed the multiplex PCR reads via MiXCR and lists one record per CDR3 protein. Of hundreds of thousands of distinct CDR3 sequences detected, approximately 25% appear once; the ten largest clones hold around 11%. Sequences were obtained from blood. Every receptor here comes from a woman younger than 45 with Graves' ophthalmopathy.

This clonotype appeared many times. The chain couples TRBV11-2 to TRBJ2-7, with 7 nucleotides matching TRBD1. This CDR3 is 15 amino acids long. Looked up from germline, CDR1 is SGHAT and CDR2 is FQNNGV. V gave up 6 bases and J gave up 3 bases; unmatched junction bases: 11. Here the CDR3 reads CASRLRSPGGYEQYF. The DNA for the CDR3 is TGTGCCAGCAGGCTTAGATCCCCAGGGGGCTACGAGCAGTACTTC.

The chain recombines TRBV20-1 with TRBJ1-1, with no clear D. CDR1 and CDR2 (germline): DFQATT, SNEGSKA (reference sequence). The CDR3 has 9 amino acids. The V and J ends lost 7 bases and 6 bases respectively, with 6 bases between them. The CDR3 nucleotides read TGCAGTGTTAAGGCTGAAGCTTTCTTT. Protein sequence: CSVKAEAFF.

To note about this clonotype: Possible read error: a much larger clone is one base away. The chain links TRBV12-3 or TRBV12-4 to TRBJ1-2, with 8 bases identical to TRBD1. The length of the CDR3 is 15 residues. The trim removed 5 bases at V and 1 base at J, leaving 6 bases unmatched. The CDR3 nucleotides read TGTGCCAGCAGTCTGGGACAGGTCCTTAACTATGGCTACACCTTC. It translates to CASSLGQVLNYGYTF.

This clonotype was detected many times. The rearrangement uses TRBV11-3 and TRBJ2-5; a weak D match, TRBD2 (6 bases). The CDR3 contains 14 residues. Per germline, CDR1 SGHNT and CDR2 YENEEA. V lost 1 base, J lost 2 bases, and 8 bases lay in between. The CDR3 nucleotides read TGTGCCAGCAGCTTAGGCGGGGTGCAAGAGACCCAGTACTTC. It yields the protein CASSLGGVQETQYF.

The chain employs TRBV6-5 and TRBJ2-7, with TRBD1 matching over 8 bases. The V segment lost 0 bases and the J segment 6 bases; nucleotides outside the gene matches: 7. CDR1 and CDR2 from the germline V gene are MNHEY and SVGAGI. The CDR3 sequence is 15 residues long. The chain's CDR3 is CASSYSTQGGGEQYF. Written as DNA, the CDR3 is TGTGCCAGCAGTTACTCTACACAGGGGGGAGGCGAGCAGTACTTC.

This clonotype was seen at least ten times. This chain connects TRBV12-3 or TRBV12-4 to TRBJ1-1, with a weak D call TRBD1 (5 bases). Trimming took 1 base from V and 4 from J, leaving 10 bases between them. CDR3 length equals 14 residues. This CDR3 is CASSLGWGSTEAFF. In DNA form, the CDR3 reads TGTGCCAGCAGTTTAGGGTGGGGGAGCACTGAAGCTTTCTTT.

V and J are TRBV27 and TRBJ1-1; D unclear. The CDR3 runs 13 residues. Looked up from germline, CDR1 is MNHEY and CDR2 is SMNVEV (reference sequence). V was clipped by 2 bases and J by 10 bases, with 14 bases between them. This CDR3 is CASSLKENLRAFF. The CDR3 DNA is TGTGCCAGCAGTTTAAAGGAGAATCTGAGAGCTTTCTTT.

The rearrangement joins TRBV18 to TRBJ2-2; the match to TRBD2 covers 13 bases. Germline-derived CDR1 and CDR2 are KGHSH and LQKENI. The CDR3 sequence is 17 residues long. The V and J ends lost 5 bases and 0 bases, in that order; junction bases with no gene match: 3. The CDR3 sequence is CASSGGLAGANTGELFF. The CDR3 nucleotides read TGTGCCAGCTCAGGAGGACTAGCGGGAGCGAACACCGGGGAGCTGTTTTTT.

Notes on this clonotype: One junction end does not reproduce the germline sequence, and a read error may be involved. The chain uses TRBV6-1 and TRBJ2-5, with 9 bases lining up with TRBD1. The V gene's germline CDR1 is MNHNS and CDR2 SASEGT. CDR3 length equals 16 residues. Here the CDR3 reads CATSDFGDREQETQYF. The DNA for the CDR3 is TGTGCCACCAGTGATTTCGGGGACAGGGAGCAAGAGACCCAGTACTTC.

The chain has TRBV27 and TRBJ1-2; 8 bases match TRBD1. CDR1 and CDR2 from the germline V gene are MNHEY and SMNVEV (reference sequence). This CDR3 contains 18 residues. J gave up 0 bases and V 3 bases, and 12 bases lay outside the gene matches. Here the CDR3 reads CASSFDRGLTPTNYGYTF. The CDR3 coding sequence is TGTGCCAGCAGTTTTGACAGGGGCCTCACTCCTACTAACTATGGCTACACCTTC.

This rearrangement joins TRBV25-1 to TRBJ1-2, with TRBD1 identical over 7 bases. The V gene's germline CDR1 is MGHDK and CDR2 SYGVNS. This CDR3 has 15 residues. V shed 6 bases, J shed 6 bases, and the junction held 13 bases outside the gene matches. The CDR3, as DNA: TGTGCCAGCAGCTTGGAGCAGGGGGGACGAGATGGCTACACCTTC. Its protein is CASSLEQGGRDGYTF.

The table lists this clonotype with a few counts. The rearrangement joins TRBV18 to TRBJ1-2; 9 bases line up with TRBD1. The CDR3 runs 17 residues. V lost 1 base and J lost 6; bases outside the gene matches: 12. Looked up from germline, CDR1 is KGHSH and CDR2 is LQKENI. The CDR3 DNA sequence: TGTGCCAGCTCACCACGCGGGGGAACAGGGGGCGTTGATGGCTACACCTTC. Its translation: CASSPRGGTGGVDGYTF.

This clonotype was counted at least ten times. The CDR3 DNA is TGTGCCAGCACCTATCAGGGGGGTCACACCGGGGAGCTGTTTTTT. It codes for CASTYQGGHTGELFF. This rearrangement joins TRBV6-1 to TRBJ2-2; D is possibly TRBD1 (7 bases). From germline, CDR1 is MNHNS and CDR2 SASEGT. CDR3 size: 15 residues. The V gene lost 7 bases and the J gene lost 3 bases, with 15 bases spanning the gap.

The chain is built from TRBV28 and TRBJ2-7, with D possibly being TRBD2 (6 bases). The V end lost 6 bases, the J end lost 0 bases, and 12 bases lay between the germline ends. This CDR3 spans 14 amino acids. Germline V gene data show CDR1 as MDHEN and CDR2 as SYDVKM. This chain's CDR3 is CASRGGPSSYEQYF. Written as DNA, the CDR3 is TGTGCCAGCAGGGGGGGACCGAGCTCCTACGAGCAGTACTTC.

This clonotype has at least ten counts. The chain recombines TRBV5-1 with TRBJ2-7; no reliable D call. Deletions cut 0 bases from V and 8 bases from J, with 12 bases between. Germline CDR1 is SGHRS and CDR2 is YFSETQ. The CDR3 has 13 residues. CDR3 region: CASSLEPLFQQYF. The CDR3 DNA follows: TGCGCCAGCAGCTTGGAACCCCTCTTCCAGCAGTACTTC.

This clonotype came up many times. J is TRBJ2-7 and V is TRBV30; D gene unclear. The V end was cut by 4 bases, the J end by 3 bases, with 7 bases between. The CDR3 extends over 11 amino acids. Germline-derived CDR1 and CDR2 are GTSNPN and SVGIG (reference sequence). DNA for the CDR3: TGTGCCTGGACTCGGAGCTACGAGCAGTACTTC. Translated: CAWTRSYEQYF.

This clonotype was picked up a small number of times. The V call is TRBV25-1, the J call TRBJ1-1; weak D call: TRBD1 (5 bases). This CDR3 spans 15 amino acids. Per the germline V gene, CDR1 is MGHDK and CDR2 is SYGVNS. V was cut by 5 bases and J by 4 bases, with 17 bases left in between. The CDR3 loop reads CASSPRVGQITEAFF. As DNA, the CDR3 is TGTGCCAGCAGTCCCAGGGTGGGGCAGATCACTGAAGCTTTCTTT.

The rearrangement uses TRBV11-2 and TRBJ1-6, with D hard to call. Trimming stripped 1 base from V and 10 bases from J, with 14 bases between. Germline-derived CDR1 and CDR2 are SGHAT and FQNNGV. The CDR3 is 15 residues long. CDR3 in amino acids: CASSLALGGFSPLHF. CDR3 coding DNA: TGTGCCAGCAGCTTAGCTCTGGGAGGTTTCTCACCCCTCCACTTT.

The V and J genes are TRBV6-1 and TRBJ1-2; 12 bases match TRBD1. CDR3 length: 13 residues. The V gene's germline CDR1 is MNHNS and CDR2 SASEGT. Losses at the gene ends were 6 bases for V and 10 bases for J; bases not matched to a gene: 6. The chain's CDR3 is CASRVGTGGHYTF. CDR3 DNA sequence: TGTGCCAGCAGAGTAGGGACAGGGGGCCACTACACCTTC.

This clonotype was recorded many times. This chain connects TRBV24-1 to TRBJ1-2; D is unclear. Trimming pared 1 base from V and 3 bases from J, leaving 8 bases between. CDR1 is KGHDR, CDR2 SFDVKD, per germline. There are 14 residues in the CDR3. The CDR3 spells CATSDFQADYGYTF. CDR3 DNA: TGTGCCACCAGTGATTTTCAGGCCGACTATGGCTACACCTTC.

In this sample, this clonotype turned up many times. The V call is TRBV7-8, the J call TRBJ2-7; no clear D. The CDR3 contains 14 residues. The ends were cut back, 5 bases at V and 1 base at J, with 12 bases in the middle. The germline V gene encodes CDR1 SGHVS and CDR2 FQNEAQ. The CDR3 DNA follows: TGTGCCAGCAGCCCTATTAGGGCGTCCTACGAGCAGTACTTC. It is translated as CASSPIRASYEQYF.

The chain links TRBV6-1 to TRBJ1-2; D is perhaps TRBD1 (5 bases). V lost 8 bases and J lost 6, with 16 bases in between. Germline CDR1 and CDR2: MNHNS and SASEGT. There are 13 residues in the CDR3. The CDR3 sequence: CASRSGRGNGYTF. CDR3 sequence (DNA): TGTGCCAGCCGGTCGGGAAGGGGCAATGGCTACACCTTC.

This clonotype was recorded many times. CDR3 loop: CASSRGLAGDHSYEQYF. CDR3 DNA: TGTGCCAGCAGCCGCGGACTAGCGGGGGACCATTCCTACGAGCAGTACTTC. The chain is built from TRBV7-8 and TRBJ2-7; 13 nucleotides align to TRBD2. The germline CDR1 and CDR2 sequences are SGHVS and FQNEAQ. CDR3 length equals 17 residues. Unmatched junction bases numbered 8, after V lost 5 bases and J lost 1 base.

This clonotype showed up just a few times. The junction does not match germline at one end; this may be a read error. The rearrangement links TRBV11-2 to TRBJ1-3; D ambiguous. Germline CDR1 is SGHAT and CDR2 is FQNNGV. The CDR3 sequence is 17 residues long. CDR3 residues: CASSLDYATISGNTIYF. DNA for the CDR3: TGTGCCAGCAGCTTAGATTATGCGACGATCTCTGGAAACACTATATATTTT.

This clonotype has ten or more counts. The chain couples TRBV18 to TRBJ1-2; maybe TRBD1 (6 bases). The germline gives CDR1 KGHSH, CDR2 LQKENI. Trimming removed 4 bases at V and 3 bases at J, with 6 bases between. The CDR3 spans 12 residues. The CDR3 spells CASSRQDYGYTF. The CDR3 region has the DNA TGTGCCAGCTCACGACAGGACTATGGCTACACCTTC.

This chain links TRBV20-1 with TRBJ2-4, with D possibly being TRBD1 (5 bases). Germline CDR1 is DFQATT and CDR2 is SNEGSKA (reference sequence). CDR3 length: 13 amino acids. Deletions cut 0 bases from V and 5 bases from J, with 8 bases between. Here the CDR3 reads CSAREGPQNIQYF. The CDR3 DNA follows: TGCAGTGCTAGAGAGGGGCCTCAAAACATTCAGTACTTC.